This T cell receptor beta chain was sequenced in a study of CD8 T cells in Susac syndrome. Roughly 0.45 to 1 ug RNA was reverse transcribed with random hexamers. Each CDR3 protein is one row after TCRdb ran MiXCR on the immunoSEQ multiplex PCR reads. Altogether approximately 130,000 distinct CDR3 sequences are present, around 95% being singletons, with the ten largest covering 0.095% to 0.1%. The CDR3 totals 13 residues. The V end was cut by 6 bases, the J end by 2 bases, with 11 bases between. Germline V gene lookup returns CDR1 SNHLY and CDR2 FYNNEI. Negative magnetic isolation gave CD8+ and CD4+ cells; FACS enriched CD8+ TEMRA. This clonotype appeared once.

This chain connects TRBV2 to TRBJ2-7, with D unresolved. This clonotype originated in a human donor in good health. Source material: CD4+ T cells from PBMCs. In nucleotides, the CDR3 is TGTGCCAGCAGGGCGGACGGTGCCTACGAGCAGTACTTC. Residues: CASRADGAYEQYF.